The TCR beta chain described here comes from a study of STAT5B mutations in CD4+ large granular lymphocyte leukemia. Using immunoSEQ multiplex PCR, the repertoire was profiled, and TCRdb retains in-frame clones only, with some absent. The sample lists 20,000 to 25,000 clones; about two thirds were seen once. Germline assignment: CDR1 LGHNA and CDR2 YNFKEQ. The CDR3 contains 16 residues. V was clipped by 3 bases and J by 3 bases; unmatched bases: 5. Notes on this clone: No antigen is known for it.

Study-wide results and limits: The CD4+ versus CD8+ T-LGLL clonality difference may reflect limited sample size. Without putative leukemic clones, patient CD4-sorted repertoires remained more clonal than healthy CD4+ repertoires. 8/27 top patient clones versus 2/35 control clones were TRBV06-family.

This chain uses TRBV4-2 with TRBJ2-3; TRBD2 aligns across 11 bases. This TCR came from a human donor in good health. The specimen was CD4+ T cells from blood buffy coats. The CDR3 DNA sequence: TGTGCCAGCAGCCACCCGGGACTAGCGGCGACAGATACGCAGTATTTT. Translation gives CASSHPGLAATDTQYF.